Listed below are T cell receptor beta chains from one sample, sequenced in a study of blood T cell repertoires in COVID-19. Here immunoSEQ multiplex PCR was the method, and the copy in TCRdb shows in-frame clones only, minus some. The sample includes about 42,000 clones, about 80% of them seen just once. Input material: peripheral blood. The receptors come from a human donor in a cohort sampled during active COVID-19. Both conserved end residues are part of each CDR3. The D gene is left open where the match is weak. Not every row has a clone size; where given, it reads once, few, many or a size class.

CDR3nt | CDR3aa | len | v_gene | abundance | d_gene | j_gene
TGTGCCAGCAGCTTACGGGGCTCCTACGAGCAGTACTTC | CASSLRGSYEQYF | 13 | TRBV11-2 | - | - | TRBJ2-7
TGTGCCAGTATTAGCTCTGGGGCCAACGTCCTGACTTTC | CASISSGANVLTF | 13 | TRBV6-5 | - | - | TRBJ2-6
TGTGCCAGCAGGGAGGGACAGGGGAGGAATGGCTACACCTTC | CASREGQGRNGYTF | 14 | TRBV28 | - | TRBD1 | TRBJ1-2
TGCGCCCGCAGCTTGGCGCCGGGACTAGCGGGGGGGCTGCAGTTCTTC | CARSLAPGLAGGLQFF | 16 | TRBV5-1 | - | TRBD2 | TRBJ2-1
TGCAGCGCCACCGGACTAGCGAACACCGGGGAGCTGTTTTTT | CSATGLANTGELFF | 14 | TRBV29-1 | - | TRBD2 | TRBJ2-2
TGTGCCAGCAGCCAGTTAGCGGGGGGGCAGGGTGAGCAGTTCTTC | CASSQLAGGQGEQFF | 15 | TRBV4-2 | - | TRBD2 | TRBJ2-1
TGTGCCAGTAGTGCTCTCCGGGACAGCCCTTCCGAGCAGTACTTC | CASSALRDSPSEQYF | 15 | TRBV19 | once | TRBD1 | TRBJ2-7
TGCGCCAGCTCCACCGGGACAGGGACCACAGATACGCAGTATTTT | CASSTGTGTTDTQYF | 15 | TRBV5-1 | - | TRBD1 | TRBJ2-3
TGTGCCAGCAGTACCGACAGGGGGCGGATGATTTGGTCCTACGAGCAGTACTTC | CASSTDRGRMIWSYEQYF | 18 | TRBV6-2/TRBV6-3 | - | TRBD1 | TRBJ2-7
TGTGCCAGCAGTGAAACAGATACAGATACGCAGTATTTT | CASSETDTDTQYF | 13 | TRBV2 | - | - | TRBJ2-3
TGTGCCAGCAGCTTCGGACAGGGTAATCGTGAAAAACTGTTTTTT | CASSFGQGNREKLFF | 15 | TRBV7-6 | once | TRBD1 | TRBJ1-4
TGCGCCAGCAGCCAAAGATCAACTAGCGGGGGTAGCACAGATACGCAGTATTTT | CASSQRSTSGGSTDTQYF | 18 | TRBV5-1 | - | TRBD2 | TRBJ2-3
TGTGCCAGCAGCCTAGGCGGGATTCCGGGCACTGAAGCTTTCTTT | CASSLGGIPGTEAFF | 15 | TRBV7-8 | - | - | TRBJ1-1
TGTGCCAGCAGCCAGGGACAGGTGACCGGGGAGCTGTTTTTT | CASSQGQVTGELFF | 14 | TRBV3-1/TRBV3-2 | - | TRBD1 | TRBJ2-2
TGTGCCAGCAGTCCTCCGGGACAGGGAATCAATCAGCCCCAGCATTTT | CASSPPGQGINQPQHF | 16 | TRBV28 | once | TRBD1 | TRBJ1-5
TGTGCCAGCAGCGGATCTCTTAGCGGGGGGCACCCCCCCGGGGAGCTGTTTTTT | CASSGSLSGGHPPGELFF | 18 | TRBV9 | - | TRBD2 | TRBJ2-2